The clone carrying this T cell receptor (beta chain) was seen a handful of times. The antigen is unknown. TCRdb reprocessed the 5' RACE reads via MiXCR and lists one record per CDR3 protein. Here the sample spans about 240,000 distinct CDR3 sequences, approximately 12% being singletons. The data were obtained in a study of identical twins. Germline assignment: CDR1 SGHAT and CDR2 FQNNGV. This CDR3 has 13 residues. The V end lost 1 base, the J end lost 3 bases, and 7 bases lay between the germline ends. Study conclusions and caveats: Whereas memory repertoires showed no such difference, abundant cord blood beta clonotypes carried fewer insertions.

A further study also used this sample, focusing on yellow fever vaccine responses in identical twins.

This rearrangement joins TRBV11-2 to TRBJ2-7, with D hard to call. This clonotype was obtained from a woman aged 18-30 years in good health. Specimen: memory (CD45RO+) T cells sorted from blood. CDR3 in DNA: TGTGCCAGCAGCTTAGTAGCCCTCTACGAGCAGTACTTC. Residues: CASSLVALYEQYF.